Listed here are 9 T cell receptor beta chains from one sample, sequenced in a study of blood T cell repertoires in COVID-19. Sequenced by immunoSEQ multiplex PCR; TCRdb stores in-frame clones only, minus some. The repertoire has 45,000 to 65,000 clones, about 90% of them found once; the top ten carry 4.5% to 6%. Sequencing was performed on peripheral blood. These receptors all come from an elderly man in a cohort sampled during active COVID-19.

V is TRBV7-9 and J is TRBJ2-7; D is unresolved. From germline, CDR1 is SEHNR and CDR2 FQNEAQ (reference sequence). The CDR3 consists of 14 residues. Trimming took off 0 bases at V and 2 bases at J, with 8 bases between the two ends. Written as DNA, the CDR3 is TGTGCCAGCAGCTTAGCTCACAAAGCCTACGAGCAGTACTTC. This sequence encodes CASSLAHKAYEQYF.

The rearrangement links TRBV27 to TRBJ1-5; D is possibly TRBD1 (5 bases). The CDR3 consists of 15 residues. Trimming took 3 bases from V and 2 from J, leaving 11 bases between them. Germline CDR1 reads MNHEY; CDR2 reads SMNVEV (reference sequence). CDR3 residues: CASSFGRGGNQPQHF. The CDR3 DNA is TGTGCCAGCAGTTTTGGTAGGGGCGGCAATCAGCCCCAGCATTTT.

CDR3 region: CASSSRQGQETQYF. DNA of the CDR3: TGTGCCAGCAGCTCGCGACAGGGCCAAGAGACCCAGTACTTC. The chain links TRBV11-2 to TRBJ2-5; 7 nucleotides line up with TRBD1. The CDR3 totals 14 residues. Germline V lookup: CDR1 SGHAT, CDR2 FQNNGV. The V and J ends lost 4 bases and 1 base, in that order; junction bases with no gene match: 3.

CDR3 nucleotides: TGCGCCAGCAGCTTGGCCCCGACAATAGCCTACGAGCAGTACTTC. It specifies CASSLAPTIAYEQYF. The chain uses TRBV5-1 and TRBJ2-7; D call uncertain. The V end was cut by 0 bases, the J end by 2 bases, with 12 bases between. The germline CDR1 and CDR2 sequences are SGHRS and YFSETQ. This CDR3 region has 15 residues. Looking up the rest from reference TRBV5-1 and TRBJ2-7 gives the full variable domain: KAGVTQTPRYLIKTRGQQVTLSCSPISGHRSVSWYQQTPGQGLQFLFEYFSETQRNKGNFPGRFSGRQFSNSRSEMNVSTLELGDSALYLCASSLAPTIAYEQYFGPGTRLTVT.

V is TRBV7-7 and J is TRBJ2-7; D perhaps matches TRBD2 (5 bases). The germline V gene encodes CDR1 SSHAT and CDR2 FNYEAQ (reference sequence). The CDR3 is 13 residues long. V was trimmed by 3 bases and J by 0 bases, leaving 6 bases between them. CDR3 DNA sequence: TGTGCCAGCAGCTTCCGGGACTCCTACGAGCAGTACTTC. It translates to CASSFRDSYEQYF.

The chain combines TRBV9 with TRBJ2-3; maybe TRBD1 (7 bases). V was trimmed by 3 bases and J by 0 bases, leaving 14 bases between them. The CDR3 is 16 amino acids. The germline V gene encodes CDR1 SGDLS and CDR2 YYNGEE. The CDR3 DNA reads as TGTGCCAGCAGCGAAAGCGCGGGACAGAGCACAGATACGCAGTATTTT. Amino acids: CASSESAGQSTDTQYF.

The V call is TRBV29-1, the J call TRBJ2-4; D gene ambiguous. CDR3 length: 13 amino acids. CDR1 is SQVTM and CDR2 is ANQGSEA in the germline V gene. Trimming took 5 bases from V and 0 from J, leaving 8 bases between them. CDR3 in DNA: TGCAGCGTTCTTCTACCAGCCAAAAACATTCAGTACTTC. It yields the protein CSVLLPAKNIQYF.

The V gene is TRBV3-1 (or the pseudogene TRBV3-2), the J gene TRBJ1-2; the D gene is possibly TRBD1 (5 bases). The CDR3 consists of 11 residues. V lost 7 bases and J 8 bases, leaving 11 bases between the germline ends. Looked up from germline, CDR1 is LGHDT and CDR2 is YNNKEL (reference sequence). The CDR3 is CASTGGRGYTF. CDR3 nucleotide sequence: TGTGCCAGCACCGGGGGTCGGGGCTACACCTTC.

The chain recombines TRBV6-5 with TRBJ1-4; 8 bases are shared with TRBD1. This CDR3 region has 14 residues. V dropped 6 bases and J dropped 8; count of bases not matched to a gene: 8. Looked up from germline, CDR1 is MNHEY and CDR2 is SVGAGI. CDR3 sequence reads: CASSTGGAGEKLFF. CDR3 nucleotide sequence: TGTGCCAGCAGCACAGGGGGGGCTGGGGAAAAACTGTTTTTT.